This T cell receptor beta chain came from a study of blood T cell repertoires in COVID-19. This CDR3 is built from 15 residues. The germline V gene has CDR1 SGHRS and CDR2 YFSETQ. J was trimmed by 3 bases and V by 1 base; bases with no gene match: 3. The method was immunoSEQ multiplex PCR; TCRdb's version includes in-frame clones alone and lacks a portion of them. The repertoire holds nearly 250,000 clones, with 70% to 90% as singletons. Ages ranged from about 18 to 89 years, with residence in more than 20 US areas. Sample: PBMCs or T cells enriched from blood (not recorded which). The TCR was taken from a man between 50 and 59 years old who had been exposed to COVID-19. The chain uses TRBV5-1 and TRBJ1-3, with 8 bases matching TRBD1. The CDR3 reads CASSLIGQGGNTIYF. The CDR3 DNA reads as TGCGCCAGCAGCTTGATTGGACAGGGTGGAAACACCATATATTTT. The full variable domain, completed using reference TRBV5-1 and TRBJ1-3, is KAGVTQTPRYLIKTRGQQVTLSCSPISGHRSVSWYQQTPGQGLQFLFEYFSETQRNKGNFPGRFSGRQFSNSRSEMNVSTLELGDSALYLCASSLIGQGGNTIYFGEGSWLTVV.